These 26 T cell receptor beta chains came from one sample sequenced in a study of blood T cell repertoires in COVID-19. Libraries were prepared by immunoSEQ multiplex PCR; TCRdb keeps only in-frame clonotypes and omits some of them. This table has about 440,000 clones, around 89% appearing once. The specimen sequenced was peripheral blood. The receptors come from a woman in her 30s with acute or convalescent COVID-19.

This clone occurred once. V gene TRBV27 combines with J gene TRBJ2-1, with TRBD2 matching over 8 bases. V shed 6 bases and J 4 bases; nucleotides not matched to a gene: 8. This CDR3 contains 15 residues. From germline, CDR1 is MNHEY and CDR2 SMNVEV (reference sequence). The CDR3 is CASRRAASGYNEQFF. The CDR3 nucleotides read TGTGCCAGCAGAAGGGCGGCTAGCGGGTACAATGAGCAGTTCTTC.

This chain connects TRBV7-3 to TRBJ2-1, with 8 bases fitting TRBD2. The CDR3 runs 16 residues. CDR1 is SGHTA, CDR2 FQGTGA, per germline. V lost 4 bases and J lost 5; bases outside the gene matches: 10. CDR3 in amino acids: CASSSRGGLGHNEQFF. CDR3 nucleotide sequence: TGTGCCAGCAGCTCTCGGGGGGGACTAGGTCACAATGAGCAGTTCTTC.

V is TRBV5-1 and J is TRBJ2-7; 9 nucleotides agree with TRBD1. V shed 4 bases, J shed 1 base, and the junction held 18 bases outside the gene matches. In germline, CDR1 is SGHRS, CDR2 YFSETQ. The CDR3 contains 19 residues. The CDR3 loop is CASSLSTALGTGRSYEQYF. As DNA, the CDR3 is TGCGCCAGCAGCCTTTCGACCGCCCTTGGGACAGGGCGATCCTACGAGCAGTACTTC.

The chain joins TRBV19 to TRBJ1-1, with D perhaps matching TRBD1 (6 bases). This CDR3 has 15 amino acids. Per the germline V gene, CDR1 is LNHDA and CDR2 is SQIVND (reference sequence). V gave up 0 bases and J gave up 5 bases, with 13 bases separating them. The CDR3 sequence: CASSIETGWRTEAFF. The DNA of the CDR3 is TGTGCCAGTAGTATAGAAACAGGGTGGAGGACTGAAGCTTTCTTT.

The genes are TRBV24-1 and TRBJ2-3; D possibly corresponds to TRBD1 (5 bases). V lost 8 bases and J lost 4, with 9 bases in between. This CDR3 comprises 12 residues. Germline V gives CDR1 KGHDR, CDR2 SFDVKD. CDR3 bases: TGTGCCACCAAGGGGAACGCAGATACGCAGTATTTT. This codes for CATKGNADTQYF.

The V gene is TRBV5-4, the J gene TRBJ2-5; D unclear. The V end lost 2 bases, the J end lost 5 bases, and 4 bases lay between the germline ends. This CDR3 has 11 residues. From germline, CDR1 is SGHNT and CDR2 YYREEE (reference sequence). Written as DNA, the CDR3 is TGTGCCAGCAGCTTACGGGAGACCCAGTACTTC. It codes for CASSLRETQYF.

The V gene is TRBV19, the J gene TRBJ2-7; perhaps TRBD1 as D (6 bases). V was cut by 9 bases and J by 3 bases, with 12 bases left in between. CDR1 and CDR2 from the germline V gene are LNHDA and SQIVND (reference sequence). The CDR3 loop spans 12 amino acids. CDR3: CARRWTDYEQYF. In nucleotides, the CDR3 is TGTGCCAGAAGGTGGACAGACTACGAGCAGTACTTC.

V and J are TRBV12-3 or TRBV12-4 and TRBJ1-1, with TRBD1 matching 7 bases. The V gene end was trimmed by 6 bases and the J gene end by 10 bases; junction bases not matched to a gene: 5. The length of the CDR3 is 11 residues. The CDR3 spells CASRNRGTAFF. The CDR3 bases are TGTGCCAGCAGGAACAGGGGTACAGCTTTCTTT.

The V and J genes are TRBV27 and TRBJ1-5, with unresolved D. The CDR3 runs 15 residues. The germline CDR1 and CDR2 sequences are MNHEY and SMNVEV (reference sequence). V was shortened by 6 bases and J by 1 base, with 13 bases between the two germline ends. The CDR3: CASRRTVLSNQPQHF. The CDR3 nucleotides are TGTGCCAGCAGAAGGACTGTTCTGAGCAATCAGCCCCAGCATTTT.

This chain connects TRBV5-1 to TRBJ2-7, with 9 bases fitting TRBD1. J gave up 12 bases and V 0 bases, and 7 bases lay outside the gene matches. The CDR3 runs 13 residues. Germline V gene data show CDR1 as SGHRS and CDR2 as YFSETQ. The CDR3 spells CASSLDPGQGTYF. The DNA of the CDR3 is TGCGCCAGCAGCTTGGATCCCGGACAGGGGACGTACTTC.

This chain joins TRBV19 and TRBJ1-5; D is possibly TRBD1 (5 bases). The V end was cut by 5 bases, the J end by 4 bases, with 15 bases between. This CDR3 is built from 15 residues. Germline CDR1 reads LNHDA; CDR2 reads SQIVND (reference sequence). CDR3 amino acids: CASSSSRTKNQPQHF. Here the CDR3 DNA reads TGTGCCAGTAGTTCCTCCCGGACAAAAAATCAGCCCCAGCATTTT.

The gene calls are TRBV10-2 and TRBJ2-2; weak D call: TRBD2 (6 bases). With 8 bases removed from V and 1 base from J, the gap between germline ends came to 8 bases. Germline assignment: CDR1 WSHSY and CDR2 SAAADI. This CDR3 is built from 13 residues. CDR3 sequence: CASGAGNTGELFF. DNA of the CDR3: TGCGCCAGCGGAGCGGGGAACACCGGGGAGCTGTTTTTT.

This clone was counted a few times. This chain uses TRBV7-9 with TRBJ1-6, with D tentatively TRBD1 (6 bases). Germline CDR1 reads SEHNR; CDR2 reads FQNEAQ (reference sequence). Trimming stripped 2 bases from V and 9 bases from J, with 14 bases between. CDR3 size: 15 residues. The CDR3, as DNA: TGTGCCAGCAGCTTATCCGCGACAGGCTTTTCACCCCTCCACTTT. Residues: CASSLSATGFSPLHF. The full variable domain, rest sourced from reference TRBV7-9 and TRBJ1-6, is DTGVSQNPRHKITKRGQNVTFRCDPISEHNRLYWYRQTLGQGPEFLTYFQNEAQLEKSRLLSDRFSAERPKGSFSTLEIQRTEQGDSAMYLCASSLSATGFSPLHFGNGTRLTVT.

The chain joins TRBV18 to TRBJ2-5, with 8 bases aligning to TRBD1. V was pared by 6 bases and J by 5 bases, with 5 bases of the junction left unmatched. The CDR3 consists of 13 residues. Germline V gene sequence: CDR1 KGHSH, CDR2 LQKENI. The CDR3 DNA sequence: TGTGCCAGCTCGGACAGGGTCCGTGAGACCCAGTACTTC. Residues: CASSDRVRETQYF.

This clone was seen just once. The chain combines TRBV3-1 (or the pseudogene TRBV3-2) with TRBJ1-1; TRBD1 is a possible D gene (5 bases). V was pared by 1 base and J by 2 bases, with 14 bases between. This CDR3 spans 16 amino acids. The germline gives CDR1 LGHDT, CDR2 YNNKEL (reference sequence). In nucleotides, the CDR3 is TGTGCCAGCAGCCAAGGCTTGGGGCAGCTAAACACTGAAGCTTTCTTT. Amino acids: CASSQGLGQLNTEAFF.

The CDR3 bases are TGTGCCAGCAGTGTTTTAGGAGGCACCGGGGAGCTGTTTTTT. Residues: CASSVLGGTGELFF. The chain has TRBV2 and TRBJ2-2; possibly TRBD2 for D (5 bases). Germline lookup yields CDR1 SNHLY and CDR2 FYNNEI. Trimming removed 4 bases from V and 4 bases from J, with 10 bases in between. The CDR3 runs 14 residues.

The chain recombines TRBV7-3 with TRBJ2-5, with 7 bases fitting TRBD1. CDR3 length: 13 residues. Germline CDR1 and CDR2: SGHTA and FQGTGA. Unmatched junction bases numbered 2, after V lost 4 bases and J lost 3 bases. CDR3 coding DNA: TGTGCCAGCAGCTCAGACAGGGAAGAGACCCAGTACTTC. Its translation: CASSSDREETQYF.

CDR3 DNA: TGCGCCAGCAGCTTGGTCGGAGATACGCAGTATTTT. Translation gives CASSLVGDTQYF. The gene calls are TRBV5-1 and TRBJ2-3; D is ambiguous. The CDR3 is made up of 12 amino acids. The germline V and J ends were trimmed by 0 bases and 5 bases, with 4 bases remaining between them. Germline CDR1 reads SGHRS; CDR2 reads YFSETQ.

This clone was seen just once. The rearrangement uses TRBV19 and TRBJ2-7, with TRBD1 matching over 7 bases. The CDR3 runs to 12 residues. In germline, CDR1 is LNHDA, CDR2 SQIVND (reference sequence). V gave up 3 bases and J gave up 8 bases; unmatched junction bases: 4. The CDR3 reads CASSIDRVQQYF. Written as DNA, the CDR3 is TGTGCCAGTAGTATCGACAGGGTGCAGCAGTACTTC.

This chain connects TRBV7-9 to TRBJ2-2, with D uncertain. The CDR3 runs to 15 residues. The germline V gene encodes CDR1 SEHNR and CDR2 FQNEAQ (reference sequence). V was pared by 3 bases and J by 2 bases, with 10 bases between. The CDR3 DNA sequence: TGTGCCAGCAGCTTTAACACCCGAAACACCGGGGAGCTGTTTTTT. It yields the protein CASSFNTRNTGELFF. The full variable domain, in which reference TRBV7-9 and TRBJ2-2 provide the parts outside the CDR3, is DTGVSQNPRHKITKRGQNVTFRCDPISEHNRLYWYRQTLGQGPEFLTYFQNEAQLEKSRLLSDRFSAERPKGSFSTLEIQRTEQGDSAMYLCASSFNTRNTGELFFGEGSRLTVL.

The V and J genes are TRBV28 and TRBJ1-6; D is unresolved. The ends were cut back, 6 bases at V and 3 bases at J, with 9 bases in the middle. Germline loops: CDR1 MDHEN, CDR2 SYDVKM. The CDR3 extends over 14 amino acids. CDR3 in DNA: TGTGCCAGCAGCACCGCCGGCTATAATTCACCCCTCCACTTT. This codes for CASSTAGYNSPLHF.

This chain links TRBV4-1 with TRBJ1-5; D perhaps matches TRBD1 (5 bases). CDR1 and CDR2 (germline): MGHRA, YSYEKL. The CDR3 totals 15 residues. Trimming took 0 bases from V and 0 from J, leaving 6 bases between them. In DNA, the CDR3 is TGCGCCAGCAGCCAAGAGGACACTAGCAATCAGCCCCAGCATTTT. Residues: CASSQEDTSNQPQHF.

V and J are TRBV9 and TRBJ2-7, with D possibly matching TRBD2 (6 bases). Germline-derived CDR1 and CDR2 are SGDLS and YYNGEE. CDR3 length equals 14 residues. V was shortened by 3 bases and J by 6 bases, with 16 bases between the two germline ends. For the CDR3, the DNA is TGTGCCAGCAGCGCACGACTAGGGTCTGGCGAGCAGTACTTC. This encodes CASSARLGSGEQYF.

This chain connects TRBV19 to TRBJ2-7; D perhaps matches TRBD1 (6 bases). From germline, CDR1 is LNHDA and CDR2 SQIVND (reference sequence). This CDR3 region has 13 residues. V was cut by 3 bases and J by 4 bases, with 10 bases left in between. The CDR3 DNA reads TGTGCCAGTAGTATGGCAGGGGCGTACGAGCAGTACTTC. It is translated as CASSMAGAYEQYF. Full variable domain (remainder filled in from reference TRBV19 and TRBJ2-7): DGGITQSPKYLFRKEGQNVTLSCEQNLNHDAMYWYRQDPGQGLRLIYYSQIVNDFQKGDIAEGYSVSREKKESFPLTVTSAQKNPTAFYLCASSMAGAYEQYFGPGTRLTVT.

This clone was observed at least ten times. The chain has TRBV3-1 (or the pseudogene TRBV3-2) and TRBJ1-5, with 9 bases lining up with TRBD1. Germline values: CDR1 LGHDT, CDR2 YNNKEL (reference sequence). V lost 5 bases to trimming and J lost 15 bases; unmatched junction nucleotides: 11. CDR3 length: 13 residues. The CDR3 reads CASSSSGTGFLHF. The CDR3 nucleotides read TGTGCCAGCAGCTCATCCGGGACAGGGTTTTTGCATTTT.

V usage is TRBV11-2 and J usage is TRBJ2-1, with D unclear. Deletions cut 3 bases from V and 1 base from J, with 13 bases between. There are 16 residues in the CDR3. The germline V gene has CDR1 SGHAT and CDR2 FQNNGV. The CDR3 nucleotides are TGTGCCAGCAGCTTTGAGCGTCTAGGTTCCTACAATGAGCAGTTCTTC. The encoded protein is CASSFERLGSYNEQFF.